These 13 T cell receptor beta chains were all obtained from the same sample, sequenced in a study of T cells in women clearing cervical HPV infection. Sequencing used immunoSEQ multiplex PCR; TCRdb keeps in-frame clones, though not all of them. The table counts around 9,200 clones; around 8.2% lies in the top ten. The sequenced material came from blood buffy coat. The receptors originated from a woman between 18 and 70 years old with a cervical HPV16 infection that either progressed to CIN3+ or cleared (not recorded which).

Note on this clone: The observed sequence ends 3 residues before the CDR3 terminus, with the missing tail filled in from the germline J gene. The chain has TRBV7-9 and TRBJ2-4; a weak D match, TRBD2 (6 bases). Germline values: CDR1 SEHNR, CDR2 FQNEAQ (reference sequence). The CDR3 has 12 amino acids. The covered CDR3 bases are TGTGCCAGCAACCGTTTGGGGGGAGGT. Its protein is CASNRLGGG. From start to end, the CDR3 is CASNRLGGGQYF.

About this clone itself: From the germline J gene comes the end of the CDR3, since the read stops 3 residues before it. This sequence joins TRBV7-3 and TRBJ1-2; a weak D match, TRBD1 (5 bases). Germline CDR1 SGHTA, CDR2 FQGTGA. The CDR3 length is 15 residues. The covered CDR3 bases are TGTGCCAGCAGCCCCATGGCGGGGCAAGCCTACGAC. The encoded protein is CASSPMAGQAYD. The whole CDR3 protein reads CASSPMAGQAYDYTF.

This clone counts as medium-sized by frequency. The read ends 3 residues before the CDR3 terminus; that terminus is restored from the germline J gene. This chain uses TRBV2 with TRBJ2-5; a possible D gene is TRBD2 (7 bases). Trimming shortened V by 2 bases and J by 5 bases, and 21 bases separated the two germline ends. Germline V gives CDR1 SNHLY, CDR2 FYNNEI. The length of the CDR3 is 17 residues. CDR3 residues: CASSEFRGGASGETQYF. Incomplete CDR3 DNA: TGTGCCAGCAGTGAATTTCGTGGGGGGGCTTCAGGGGAGACC.

Details on this clone: The CDR3 end lies 3 residues beyond the end of the read and is filled in from the germline J gene. V and J are TRBV13 and TRBJ2-5; 7 positions match TRBD1. The CDR3 consists of 17 residues. The junction had 13 bases not matched to a gene; V was cut back by 4 bases and J by 2 bases. The germline CDR1 and CDR2 sequences are PRHDT and FYEKMQ (reference sequence). Partial CDR3 DNA: TGTGCCAGCAGCTCGTGGGGAACCCGGGACAGACAAGAGACC. Its protein product is CASSSWGTRDRQET. The whole CDR3 reads CASSSWGTRDRQETQYF.

Comments on this clone: The CDR3 goes on 3 residues after the read ends, and that part is filled in from the germline J gene. V and J are TRBV5-5 and TRBJ1-4, with TRBD1 matching over 8 bases. The CDR3 runs to 14 residues. CDR1 SGHKS and CDR2 YYEKEE come from the germline V gene (reference sequence). The junction had 5 bases not matched to a gene; V was cut back by 4 bases and J by 6 bases. CDR3: CASSRQGYDEKLFF. The CDR3 bases that were read are TGTGCCAGCAGCCGACAGGGGTATGATGAAAAA.

About this clone: Read data end 3 residues before the CDR3 end; the end is taken from the germline J gene. The rearrangement uses TRBV11-1 and TRBJ2-5; 9 bases are a match to TRBD1. The CDR3 contains 15 residues. Germline V gives CDR1 SGHAT, CDR2 FQDESV (reference sequence). Trimming at V came to 3 bases and at J to 2 bases, leaving 4 bases not matched to a gene. CDR3 DNA (partial): TGTGCCAGCAGCTTCTCCGGGACAGGGCAAGAGACC. It specifies CASSFSGTGQET. The full CDR3 sequence reads CASSFSGTGQETQYF.

Of note for this clone: The read ends 3 residues before the CDR3 terminus; that terminus is restored from the germline J gene. The V and J genes are TRBV7-3 and TRBJ1-1, with a weak D call TRBD1 (6 bases). The CDR3 extends over 13 amino acids. Deletions cut 4 bases from V and 5 bases from J, with 11 bases between. In germline, CDR1 is SGHTA, CDR2 FQGTGA. The sequenced part of the CDR3 DNA is TGTGCCAGCAGCTCGAGAACAGGGACTGAA. This codes for CASSSRTGTE. The full CDR3 is CASSSRTGTEAFF.

This clone is classed as medium-sized by frequency. The read is 3 residues too short to cover the CDR3 end, so that end is filled in from the germline J gene. The chain employs TRBV7-2 and TRBJ2-1, with 7 bases lining up with TRBD1. The germline CDR1 and CDR2 sequences are SGHTA and FQGNSA. With 5 bases clipped from V and 7 bases from J, the junction kept 2 bases outside the gene matches. The length of the CDR3 is 12 residues. CDR3 DNA, as far as it was read: TGTGCCAGCAGCACAGGGGTGAATGAG. It is translated as CASSTGVNE. The full CDR3 sequence reads CASSTGVNEQFF.

With regard to this clone: The read is 3 residues too short to cover the CDR3 end, so that end is filled in from the germline J gene. The chain links TRBV7-2 to TRBJ2-7; 10 bases map to TRBD2. CDR3 size: 14 residues. With V trimmed by 7 bases and J by 4 bases, 7 bases remained unmatched. Germline V gene data show CDR1 as SGHTA and CDR2 as FQGNSA. The CDR3 is CASTRTSGEYEQYF. The sequenced CDR3 bases are TGTGCCAGCACCAGGACTAGCGGTGAATACGAG.

Concerning this clone itself: With the read ending 3 residues before the CDR3 end, the germline J gene is used to fill in that end. The V call is TRBV29-1, the J call TRBJ1-2, with D tentatively TRBD1 (5 bases). Deletions cut 0 bases from V and 2 bases from J, with 10 bases between. This CDR3 contains 14 residues. Per the germline V gene, CDR1 is SQVTM and CDR2 is ANQGSEA. The CDR3 here is CSVEDQTDNYGYTF. CDR3 DNA, as far as it was read: TGCAGCGTTGAAGATCAGACAGACAACTATGGC.

Comment on this clone: The sequenced fragment ends 3 residues before the CDR3 boundary, so the rest is inferred from the germline J gene. The J gene is TRBJ1-1, the V gene TRBV5-1; tentative D call: TRBD1 (5 bases). The CDR3 totals 15 residues. The germline gives CDR1 SGHRS, CDR2 YFSETQ. With 0 bases removed from V and 7 bases from J, the gap between germline ends came to 16 bases. CDR3 sequence reads: CASSLVPGKGLEAFF. CDR3 DNA, as far as it was read: TGCGCCAGCAGCTTGGTTCCAGGGAAGGGCCTTGAA.

Remarks on this clone: The CDR3 goes on 3 residues after the read ends, and that part is filled in from the germline J gene. The chain is built from TRBV5-6 and TRBJ1-1; no clear D. This CDR3 is 14 amino acids long. Trimming cost V 1 base and J 0 bases, with 7 bases left between them. CDR1 SGHDT and CDR2 YYEEEE come from the germline V gene. The sequenced part of the CDR3 DNA is TGTGCCAGCAGCTTGATACATATGAACACTGAA. Its protein product is CASSLIHMNTE. The whole CDR3 is CASSLIHMNTEAFF.

On this clone: The read falls 3 residues short of the CDR3 end, and the missing part is taken from the germline J gene. The chain carries TRBV4-1 and TRBJ2-7, with a tentative D call TRBD1 (6 bases). V gave up 1 base and J gave up 3 bases, with 10 bases separating them. The length of the CDR3 is 14 residues. Germline V gives CDR1 MGHRA, CDR2 YSYEKL. Here the CDR3 reads CASSQAARGYEQYF. CDR3 DNA (partial): TGCGCCAGCAGCCAAGCGGCCAGGGGCTACGAG.